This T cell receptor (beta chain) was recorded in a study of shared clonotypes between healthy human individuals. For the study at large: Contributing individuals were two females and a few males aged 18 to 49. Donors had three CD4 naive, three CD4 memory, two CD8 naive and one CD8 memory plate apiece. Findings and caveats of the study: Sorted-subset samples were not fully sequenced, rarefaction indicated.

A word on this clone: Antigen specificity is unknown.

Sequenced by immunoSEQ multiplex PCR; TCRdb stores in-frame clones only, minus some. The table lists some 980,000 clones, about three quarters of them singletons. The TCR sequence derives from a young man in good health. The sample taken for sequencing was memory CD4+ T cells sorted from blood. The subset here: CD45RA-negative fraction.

In DNA, the CDR3 is TGTGCCAGCAACCCCGCCGGGGTGAACACCGGGGAGCTGTTTTTT. It codes for CASNPAGVNTGELFF. V usage is TRBV5-4 and J usage is TRBJ2-2; D possibly corresponds to TRBD2 (5 bases). The ends were cut back, 6 bases at V and 1 base at J, with 13 bases in the middle. CDR1 and CDR2 (germline): SGHNT, YYREEE (reference sequence). The CDR3 spans 15 residues.